The 12 T cell receptor beta chains in this list originate from one sample, sequenced in a study of cytomegalovirus exposure and HLA in healthy donors. Primers for the PCR totalled 60 Vbeta and 13 Jbeta. Libraries were prepared by immunoSEQ multiplex PCR; TCRdb keeps only in-frame clonotypes and omits some of them. The sample holds about 62,000 clones; roughly 86% are singletons and the top ten take about 1.5%. The sequenced sample was PBMCs. These receptors all stem from a man aged 18 to 35 in good health and CMV-seronegative.

The rearrangement joins TRBV5-1 to TRBJ2-3; D uncertain. The CDR3 length is 13 residues. CDR1 is SGHRS and CDR2 is YFSETQ in the germline V gene. Trimming pared 5 bases from V and 2 bases from J, leaving 9 bases between. CDR3 loop: CASSYTNTDTQYF. DNA for the CDR3: TGCGCCAGCAGTTACACCAACACAGATACGCAGTATTTT.

The V and J genes are TRBV11-3 and TRBJ2-7, with D perhaps matching TRBD2 (7 bases). Germline-derived CDR1 and CDR2 are SGHNT and YENEEA. V was cut by 5 bases and J by 5 bases, with 16 bases left in between. The length of the CDR3 is 14 residues. CDR3: CASSPGGGGDEQYF. CDR3 bases: TGTGCCAGCAGCCCCGGGGGAGGGGGGGACGAGCAGTACTTC.

The chain couples TRBV7-8 to TRBJ1-6; D gene uncertain. Trimming removed 7 bases from V and 6 bases from J, with 10 bases in between. Germline V gene sequence: CDR1 SGHVS, CDR2 FQNEAQ. The CDR3 runs 13 residues. The CDR3, as DNA: TGTGCCAGCACCGGTGGAGGTAATTCACCCCTCCACTTT. This sequence encodes CASTGGGNSPLHF. The variable domain in full, completed from reference TRBV7-8 and TRBJ1-6, reads GAGVSQSPRYKVAKRGQDVALRCDPISGHVSLFWYQQALGQGPEFLTYFQNEAQLDKSGLPSDRFFAERPEGSVSTLKIQRTQQEDSAVYLCASTGGGNSPLHFGNGTRLTVT.

The chain employs TRBV11-2 and TRBJ1-5; D unclear. Germline loops: CDR1 SGHAT, CDR2 FQNNGV. The length of the CDR3 is 13 residues. The ends were cut back, 1 base at V and 2 bases at J, with 3 bases in the middle. The CDR3 sequence: CASSLVGNQPQHF. The DNA for the CDR3 is TGTGCCAGCAGCTTAGTCGGCAATCAGCCCCAGCATTTT.

The chain links TRBV19 to TRBJ2-7; TRBD2 is a possible D gene (6 bases). V was cut by 5 bases and J by 2 bases, with 10 bases left in between. Looked up from germline, CDR1 is LNHDA and CDR2 is SQIVND (reference sequence). This CDR3 has 13 residues. As DNA, the CDR3 is TGTGCCAGTAGTGCGACGGGAGCCTACGAGCAGTACTTC. Its protein is CASSATGAYEQYF.

The chain joins TRBV11-3 to TRBJ2-7; unclear D gene. This CDR3 spans 14 amino acids. Germline values: CDR1 SGHNT, CDR2 YENEEA. The V gene lost 7 bases and the J gene lost 1 base, with 14 bases spanning the gap. CDR3: CASTSPSSSYEQYF. CDR3 coding DNA: TGTGCCAGCACCTCTCCAAGCTCTTCCTACGAGCAGTACTTC.

This sequence joins TRBV7-3 and TRBJ2-2; D is undetermined. The V gene's germline CDR1 is SGHTA and CDR2 FQGTGA. The V and J ends lost 6 bases and 0 bases respectively, with 5 bases between them. This CDR3 region has 13 residues. CDR3 sequence: CASSNSNTGELFF. The CDR3 DNA reads TGTGCCAGCAGTAACTCGAACACCGGGGAGCTGTTTTTT.

The CDR3: CASSSRDRDEQYF. As DNA, the CDR3 is TGTGCCAGTAGTAGTCGGGACAGGGACGAGCAGTACTTC. V is TRBV19 and J is TRBJ2-7, with 9 bases identical to TRBD1. The CDR3 runs 13 residues. The junction had 3 bases not matched to a gene; V was cut back by 4 bases and J by 5 bases. Germline V gene lookup returns CDR1 LNHDA and CDR2 SQIVND (reference sequence).

As regards this clone: A junction end diverges from the germline sequence, so it may reflect a read error. The V gene is TRBV28, the J gene TRBJ2-3, with a possible D match to TRBD2 (5 bases). Germline-derived CDR1 and CDR2 are MDHEN and SYDVKM. This CDR3 region has 15 residues. Here the CDR3 DNA reads TGTGCCAGCAGTCTATGGGCTAGTGAGGGAGATACGCAGTATTTT. Its translation is CASSLWASEGDTQYF.

This clone showed up just once. This chain joins TRBV2 and TRBJ2-2; TRBD2 might be the D (6 bases). Germline V gene sequence: CDR1 SNHLY, CDR2 FYNNEI. V dropped 6 bases and J dropped 4 bases, with 18 bases sitting between them. CDR3 size: 16 residues. CDR3 DNA sequence: TGTGCCAGCAGCGCTACGGGAGCTAGGAGCACCGGGGAGCTGTTTTTT. Protein: CASSATGARSTGELFF.

V gene TRBV7-2 combines with J gene TRBJ1-5, with a tentative D call TRBD1 (6 bases). This CDR3 contains 16 residues. Germline V gene sequence: CDR1 SGHTA, CDR2 FQGNSA. V dropped 4 bases and J dropped 4 bases, with 17 bases sitting between them. In DNA, the CDR3 is TGTGCCAGCAGCTGGGAAACCGGGACAACAAATCAGCCCCAGCATTTT. This translates into CASSWETGTTNQPQHF. The full variable domain, rest sourced from reference TRBV7-2 and TRBJ1-5, is GAGVSQSPSNKVTEKGKDVELRCDPISGHTALYWYRQSLGQGLEFLIYFQGNSAPDKSGLPSDRFSAERTGGSVSTLTIQRTQQEDSAVYLCASSWETGTTNQPQHFGDGTRLSIL.

The chain uses TRBV28 and TRBJ2-1, with D uncertain. This CDR3 has 16 amino acids. Germline CDR1 is MDHEN and CDR2 is SYDVKM. Trimming took 6 bases from V and 6 from J, leaving 21 bases between them. CDR3 sequence reads: CASSSSRSQRLNEQFF. The DNA of the CDR3 is TGTGCCAGCAGCTCCTCCCGAAGCCAGCGCCTCAATGAGCAGTTCTTC.